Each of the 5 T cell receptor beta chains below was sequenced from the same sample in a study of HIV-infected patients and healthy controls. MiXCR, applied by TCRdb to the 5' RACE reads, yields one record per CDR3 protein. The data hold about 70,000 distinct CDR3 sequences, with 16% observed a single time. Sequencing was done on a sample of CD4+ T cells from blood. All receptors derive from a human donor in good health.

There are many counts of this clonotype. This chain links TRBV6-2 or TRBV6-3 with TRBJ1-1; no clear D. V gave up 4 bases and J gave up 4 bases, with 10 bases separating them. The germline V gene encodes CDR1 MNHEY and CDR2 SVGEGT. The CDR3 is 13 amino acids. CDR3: CASSFNSLTEAFF. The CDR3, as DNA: TGTGCCAGCAGTTTCAACAGCCTCACTGAAGCTTTCTTT.

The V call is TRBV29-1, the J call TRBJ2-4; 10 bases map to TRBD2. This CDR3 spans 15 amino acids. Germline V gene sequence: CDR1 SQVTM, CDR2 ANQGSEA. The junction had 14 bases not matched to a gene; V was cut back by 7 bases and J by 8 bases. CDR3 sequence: CSARAGGGFGDIQYF. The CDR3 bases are TGCAGCGCCAGAGCGGGAGGGGGTTTTGGGGACATTCAGTACTTC.

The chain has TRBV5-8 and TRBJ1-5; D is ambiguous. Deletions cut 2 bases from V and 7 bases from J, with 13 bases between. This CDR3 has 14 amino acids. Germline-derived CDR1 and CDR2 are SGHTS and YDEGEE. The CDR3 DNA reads TGTGCCAGCAGCTTTGGGAGGGTACGACAGCCCCAGCATTTT. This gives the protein CASSFGRVRQPQHF.

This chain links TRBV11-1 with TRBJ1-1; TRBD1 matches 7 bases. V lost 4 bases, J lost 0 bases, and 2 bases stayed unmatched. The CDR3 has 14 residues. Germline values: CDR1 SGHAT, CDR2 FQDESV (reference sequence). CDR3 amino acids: CASSSQGVNTEAFF. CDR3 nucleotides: TGTGCCAGCAGCTCTCAGGGGGTGAACACTGAAGCTTTCTTT.

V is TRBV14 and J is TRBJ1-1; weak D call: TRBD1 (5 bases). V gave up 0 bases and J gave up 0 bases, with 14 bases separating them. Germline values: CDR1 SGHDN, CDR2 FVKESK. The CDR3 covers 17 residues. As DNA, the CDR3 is TGTGCCAGCAGCCAAGATCTTGGTTCGGGGCTGAACACTGAAGCTTTCTTT. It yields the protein CASSQDLGSGLNTEAFF.